This entry lists 14 T cell receptor beta chains sequenced from one sample in a study of blood T cell repertoires in COVID-19. Assay used: immunoSEQ multiplex PCR; TCRdb lists only in-frame clones, some missing. The top ten clones hold 15% to 20% of a sample with more than 150,000 clones, 70% to 80% of them seen once. The sequenced sample consisted of PBMCs or T cells enriched from blood (not recorded which). The receptors were sampled from a woman between 50 and 59 years old who had recovered from COVID-19.

In its sample, this clone was seen once. The chain uses TRBV9 and TRBJ1-3; a weak D match, TRBD1 (6 bases). From germline, CDR1 is SGDLS and CDR2 YYNGEE. V gave up 3 bases and J gave up 0 bases, with 10 bases separating them. CDR3 size: 15 residues. CDR3 protein: CASSADSNSGNTIYF. The CDR3 DNA reads as TGTGCCAGCAGCGCGGACAGCAACTCTGGAAACACCATATATTTT.

V and J are TRBV4-2 and TRBJ2-1; 7 bases match TRBD2. V lost 0 bases, J lost 7 bases, and 6 bases stayed unmatched. Germline values: CDR1 LGHNA, CDR2 YNFKEQ. This CDR3 spans 15 amino acids. CDR3 region: CASSQELTGGNEQFF. In DNA, the CDR3 is TGTGCCAGCAGCCAAGAGCTGACGGGAGGTAATGAGCAGTTCTTC.

This chain joins TRBV28 and TRBJ2-2, with 11 bases lining up with TRBD1. The CDR3 contains 16 residues. The ends lost 3 bases at V and 5 bases at J; junction bases unmatched: 5. Germline V gives CDR1 MDHEN, CDR2 SYDVKM. CDR3 nucleotide sequence: TGTGCCAGCAGTTTGTCGGGACAGGGGGGGACCGGGGAGCTGTTTTTT. Protein sequence: CASSLSGQGGTGELFF.

The chain carries TRBV28 and TRBJ1-2, with D unclear. CDR3 length: 15 residues. Trimming took 6 bases from V and 6 from J, leaving 20 bases between them. Germline values: CDR1 MDHEN, CDR2 SYDVKM. This chain's CDR3 is CASSPYAMVRHGYTF. The CDR3, as DNA: TGTGCCAGCAGCCCTTATGCGATGGTGAGGCATGGCTACACCTTC.

CDR3 protein: CASGAEYPKHLEDGYTF. The CDR3 DNA is TGTGCCAGTGGTGCGGAATACCCGAAACATCTAGAGGATGGCTACACCTTC. This rearrangement joins TRBV19 to TRBJ1-2; D is uncertain. Trimming left V 8 bases short and J 6 bases short, with 28 bases between. Per the germline V gene, CDR1 is LNHDA and CDR2 is SQIVND (reference sequence). This CDR3 comprises 17 residues.

The chain recombines TRBV4-1 with TRBJ2-5; D not resolved. The CDR3 extends over 15 amino acids. Trimming stripped 0 bases from V and 2 bases from J, with 10 bases between. CDR1 is MGHRA, CDR2 YSYEKL, per germline. The chain's CDR3 is CASSQDRLGQETQYF. The CDR3 region has the DNA TGCGCCAGCAGCCAAGATCGACTGGGTCAAGAGACCCAGTACTTC.

V usage is TRBV19 and J usage is TRBJ1-5, with D tentatively TRBD1 (6 bases). V was trimmed by 0 bases and J by 0 bases, leaving 12 bases between them. The CDR3 has 17 amino acids. In germline, CDR1 is LNHDA, CDR2 SQIVND (reference sequence). The CDR3, as DNA: TGTGCCAGTAGTATAGAGGAAACAGGGTATAGCAATCAGCCCCAGCATTTT. It encodes CASSIEETGYSNQPQHF.

The chain combines TRBV18 with TRBJ1-1, with no clear D. Germline values: CDR1 KGHSH, CDR2 LQKENI. The CDR3 consists of 15 residues. The germline V and J ends were trimmed by 2 bases and 3 bases, with 13 bases remaining between them. The CDR3 reads CASSPNRGGDTEAFF. Here the CDR3 DNA reads TGTGCCAGCTCACCAAACCGGGGTGGGGACACTGAAGCTTTCTTT.

The DNA of the CDR3 is TGTGCCAGCAGCTTATACAGCTCTGGGGCCAACGTCCTGACTTTC. It translates to CASSLYSSGANVLTF. The chain recombines TRBV7-2 with TRBJ2-6, with D unresolved. Germline V gene sequence: CDR1 SGHTA, CDR2 FQGNSA. The germline V and J ends were trimmed by 2 bases and 0 bases, with 5 bases remaining between them. The CDR3 covers 15 residues.

The chain is built from TRBV2 and TRBJ2-6; D call uncertain. Germline V gene sequence: CDR1 SNHLY, CDR2 FYNNEI. The CDR3 is 13 residues long. V was pared by 4 bases and J by 1 base, with 2 bases between. CDR3 residues: CASSVSGANVLTF. Here the CDR3 DNA reads TGTGCCAGCAGTGTATCTGGGGCCAACGTCCTGACTTTC.

This chain connects TRBV7-2 to TRBJ2-1; D is possibly TRBD2 (6 bases). The CDR3 totals 15 residues. Trimming removed 5 bases from V and 4 bases from J, with 15 bases in between. Germline V gene sequence: CDR1 SGHTA, CDR2 FQGNSA. CDR3 sequence: CASSVTASAYNEQFF. The CDR3 DNA reads as TGTGCCAGCAGCGTCACGGCTAGCGCGTACAATGAGCAGTTCTTC.

This clone showed up just once. The V and J genes are TRBV18 and TRBJ1-6; 8 bases match TRBD1. There are 16 residues in the CDR3. In germline, CDR1 is KGHSH, CDR2 LQKENI. Trimming cost V 3 bases and J 7 bases; bases outside gene matches: 8. The CDR3: CASSPARQGYNSPLHF. The DNA for the CDR3 is TGTGCCAGCTCACCGGCACGACAGGGGTACAATTCACCCCTCCACTTT.

The genes are TRBV7-3 and TRBJ2-1; 11 bases line up with TRBD2. Germline V CDR1 and CDR2: SGHTA, FQGTGA. The CDR3 runs 15 residues. V shed 5 bases and J 8 bases; nucleotides not matched to a gene: 8. The CDR3 DNA sequence: TGTGCCAGCAGCCTAGCGGGGGGACCCTGGGATGAGCAGTTCTTC. Protein sequence: CASSLAGGPWDEQFF.

This sequence joins TRBV6-2 or TRBV6-3 and TRBJ1-2; TRBD1 might be the D (6 bases). Germline V lookup: CDR1 MNHEY, CDR2 SVGEGT. CDR3 length: 14 residues. V was pared by 6 bases and J by 1 base, with 12 bases between. The CDR3 DNA reads as TGTGCCAGCAGCCCAACAGGGCTTAACTATGGCTACACCTTC. It yields the protein CASSPTGLNYGYTF.